Below, 30 T cell receptor beta chains from the same sample are listed, as sequenced in a study of response to subunit inactivated influenza vaccine. TCRdb ran MiXCR on the RT-PCR reads and lists one entry per CDR3 protein. The sample lists some 550,000 distinct CDR3 sequences, roughly 23% occurring once. These same data were also listed under a study on T cells expressing NK-cell markers. Turning to that study: Beta-chain TCR cDNA was generated via 5'RACE template switching with UMIs.

The source was CD4+ T cells sorted from PBMCs, collected approximately 12 days after vaccination. The origin of the receptors is a man aged 50-60 years who received an inactivated influenza vaccine.

Written as DNA, the CDR3 is TGCAGTGCTAGAGACCGCAGGGGGCCTGGAAACACCATATATTTT. This translates into CSARDRRGPGNTIYF. This chain links TRBV20-1 with TRBJ1-3; the match to TRBD1 covers 8 bases. Germline-derived CDR1 and CDR2 are DFQATT and SNEGSKA (reference sequence). The trim removed 0 bases at V and 2 bases at J, leaving 3 bases unmatched. The CDR3 has 15 amino acids.

The rearrangement links TRBV29-1 to TRBJ1-2; 10 bases are a match to TRBD1. Germline trimming cut 6 bases from V and 4 bases from J; bases unmatched to any gene: 5. Germline assignment: CDR1 SQVTM and CDR2 ANQGSEA. This CDR3 is built from 13 residues. CDR3 in amino acids: CSVDRGSTYGYTF. The CDR3 region has the DNA TGCAGCGTGGACAGGGGGAGTACCTATGGCTACACCTTC. The full variable domain, rest sourced from reference TRBV29-1 and TRBJ1-2, is SAVISQKPSRDICQRGTSLTIQCQVDSQVTMMFWYRQQPGQSLTLIATANQGSEATYESGFVIDKFPISRPNLTFSTLTVSNMSPEDSSIYLCSVDRGSTYGYTFGSGTRLTVV.

This clonotype was detected only a few times. The chain recombines TRBV29-1 with TRBJ2-1; possibly TRBD1 for D (5 bases). The CDR3 length is 11 residues. Germline lookup yields CDR1 SQVTM and CDR2 ANQGSEA. V was pared by 7 bases and J by 7 bases, with 11 bases between. As DNA, the CDR3 is TGCAGCGCCTTTACAGGAAATGAGCAGTTCTTC. Protein sequence: CSAFTGNEQFF.

This clonotype has a count of ten or more. This sequence joins TRBV12-3 or TRBV12-4 and TRBJ1-5, with D perhaps matching TRBD1 (6 bases). This CDR3 contains 14 residues. Trimming left V 2 bases short and J 4 bases short, with 9 bases between. The CDR3 DNA is TGTGCCAGCAGTTTACAGGGGTGGAATCAGCCCCAGCATTTT. It encodes CASSLQGWNQPQHF.

This clonotype was counted only a few times. This chain uses TRBV6-1 with TRBJ2-5; TRBD1 aligns across 9 bases. CDR3 length: 13 residues. Germline values: CDR1 MNHNS, CDR2 SASEGT. Losses at the gene ends were 7 bases for V and 4 bases for J; bases not matched to a gene: 4. In DNA, the CDR3 is TGTGCCAGCAAGGTGACAGGGGGAGAGACCCAGTACTTC. Protein sequence: CASKVTGGETQYF.

This clonotype was recorded a few times. The chain carries TRBV4-2 and TRBJ2-7; D not certain. Trimming shortened V by 0 bases and J by 0 bases, and 12 bases separated the two germline ends. CDR3 length equals 16 residues. CDR1 and CDR2 from the germline V gene are LGHNA and YNFKEQ. This CDR3 is CASSQEETLSSYEQYF. The CDR3 DNA sequence: TGTGCCAGCAGCCAAGAGGAGACTCTAAGCTCCTACGAGCAGTACTTC.

The table lists this clonotype with a few counts. The chain carries TRBV18 and TRBJ2-1; 8 positions agree with TRBD2. Germline CDR1 is KGHSH and CDR2 is LQKENI. This CDR3 spans 17 amino acids. V gave up 1 base and J gave up 10 bases; unmatched junction bases: 15. CDR3 protein: CASSPRRAGGQPEEQFF. The CDR3 DNA is TGTGCCAGCTCACCACGGAGGGCGGGAGGTCAACCGGAGGAGCAGTTCTTC. The variable domain in full, with the rest retrieved from reference TRBV18 and TRBJ2-1, is NAGVMQNPRHLVRRRGQEARLRCSPMKGHSHVYWYRQLPEEGLKFMVYLQKENIIDESGMPKERFSAEFPKEGPSILRIQQVVRGDSAAYFCASSPRRAGGQPEEQFFGPGTRLTVL.

The gene calls are TRBV7-2 and TRBJ2-3; 8 bases map to TRBD2. J lost 5 bases, V lost 2 bases, and 3 bases had no gene match. The CDR3 runs to 14 residues. Germline CDR1 is SGHTA and CDR2 is FQGNSA. CDR3 in DNA: TGTGCCAGCAGCTTATCTGGGACTAGAGATACGCAGTATTTT. Amino acid sequence: CASSLSGTRDTQYF.

The CDR3 DNA follows: TGCAGTGCTAATTTGGGAGGAGGAAACACCATATATTTT. Amino acid sequence: CSANLGGGNTIYF. The V call is TRBV20-1, the J call TRBJ1-3; D not resolved. With 4 bases removed from V and 4 bases from J, the gap between germline ends came to 11 bases. The CDR3 runs 13 residues. Germline V gene sequence: CDR1 DFQATT, CDR2 SNEGSKA (reference sequence).

The chain joins TRBV28 to TRBJ2-1, with 7 bases matching TRBD1. The V gene end was trimmed by 5 bases and the J gene end by 9 bases; junction bases not matched to a gene: 10. The CDR3 spans 14 residues. Per germline, CDR1 MDHEN and CDR2 SYDVKM. The CDR3 reads CASSPLTGWIEQFF. In nucleotides, the CDR3 is TGTGCCAGCAGTCCGCTGACAGGGTGGATTGAGCAGTTCTTC. Full variable domain (missing parts from reference TRBV28 and TRBJ2-1): DVKVTQSSRYLVKRTGEKVFLECVQDMDHENMFWYRQDPGLGLRLIYFSYDVKMKEKGDIPEGYSVSREKKERFSLILESASTNQTSMYLCASSPLTGWIEQFFGPGTRLTVL.

The chain is built from TRBV7-9 and TRBJ1-6; 8 bases are shared with TRBD1. This CDR3 is built from 13 residues. The germline V gene encodes CDR1 SEHNR and CDR2 FQNEAQ (reference sequence). Trimming removed 5 bases from V and 10 bases from J; junction bases left unmatched: 4. The CDR3 loop reads CASSMDRDSPLHF. CDR3 DNA sequence: TGTGCCAGCAGCATGGACAGGGACTCACCCCTCCACTTT. The full variable domain, completed using reference TRBV7-9 and TRBJ1-6, is DTGVSQNPRHKITKRGQNVTFRCDPISEHNRLYWYRQTLGQGPEFLTYFQNEAQLEKSRLLSDRFSAERPKGSFSTLEIQRTEQGDSAMYLCASSMDRDSPLHFGNGTRLTVT.

The V call is TRBV5-1, the J call TRBJ2-5; possible D gene TRBD1, 5 bases. The CDR3 totals 15 residues. The germline gives CDR1 SGHRS, CDR2 YFSETQ. V was shortened by 0 bases and J by 5 bases, with 14 bases between the two germline ends. The CDR3 loop is CASSLGQHSLETQYF. In DNA form, the CDR3 reads TGCGCCAGCAGCTTGGGACAGCACAGTTTGGAGACCCAGTACTTC.

CDR3 sequence reads: CASSLTLVGGGEQFF. DNA for the CDR3: TGTGCCAGCAGTTTAACACTAGTCGGGGGTGGGGAGCAGTTCTTC. The chain combines TRBV28 with TRBJ2-1; D might be TRBD2 (6 bases). The CDR3 totals 15 residues. V lost 2 bases to trimming and J lost 10 bases, with 18 bases between them. The germline V gene has CDR1 MDHEN and CDR2 SYDVKM.

J is TRBJ2-6 and V is TRBV5-1; unclear D gene. Germline V CDR1 and CDR2: SGHRS, YFSETQ. The V end lost 0 bases, the J end lost 0 bases, and 10 bases lay between the germline ends. The CDR3 spans 17 residues. DNA for the CDR3: TGCGCCAGCAGCTTGGTTGGCATAACCTCTGGGGCCAACGTCCTGACTTTC. It yields the protein CASSLVGITSGANVLTF.

The sample holds a few counts of this clonotype. The chain couples TRBV6-5 to TRBJ1-1; D is perhaps TRBD1 (5 bases). Per the germline V gene, CDR1 is MNHEY and CDR2 is SVGAGI. Between the trimmed V and J ends, which lost 5 bases and 8 bases, there was a span of 9 bases. The CDR3 length is 11 residues. In DNA form, the CDR3 reads TGTGCCAGCAGTGGGGGACGAGAAGCTTTCTTT. Its protein is CASSGGREAFF.

This rearrangement joins TRBV7-2 to TRBJ1-1; 7 bases line up with TRBD1. With V trimmed by 5 bases and J by 6 bases, 6 bases remained unmatched. This CDR3 comprises 13 residues. Germline V gene data show CDR1 as SGHTA and CDR2 as FQGNSA. This chain's CDR3 is CASSPQGFSEAFF. CDR3 sequence (DNA): TGTGCCAGCAGCCCACAGGGGTTCTCTGAAGCTTTCTTT. The full variable domain, in which reference TRBV7-2 and TRBJ1-1 provide the parts outside the CDR3, is GAGVSQSPSNKVTEKGKDVELRCDPISGHTALYWYRQSLGQGLEFLIYFQGNSAPDKSGLPSDRFSAERTGGSVSTLTIQRTQQEDSAVYLCASSPQGFSEAFFGQGTRLTVV.

This clonotype has only a few counts. This chain links TRBV6-2 or TRBV6-3 with TRBJ2-1; 10 bases fit TRBD2. The CDR3 is 20 residues long. V shed 0 bases, J shed 0 bases, and the junction held 11 bases outside the gene matches. Germline loops: CDR1 MNHEY, CDR2 SVGEGT. This chain's CDR3 is CASSYSMSLAGASSYNEQFF. The CDR3 nucleotides read TGTGCCAGCAGTTACTCGATGAGTCTAGCGGGAGCCAGCTCCTACAATGAGCAGTTCTTC.

This clonotype came up a few times. The chain is built from TRBV4-2 and TRBJ2-5; the match to TRBD2 covers 11 bases. Per the germline V gene, CDR1 is LGHNA and CDR2 is YNFKEQ. The length of the CDR3 is 16 residues. Trimming at V came to 3 bases and at J to 3 bases, leaving 6 bases not matched to a gene. The DNA of the CDR3 is TGTGCCAGCAGCCAGGTCGGGACTAGCGGAAAAGAGACCCAGTACTTC. It yields the protein CASSQVGTSGKETQYF.

This clonotype was seen a handful of times. The CDR3 coding sequence is TGTGCCAGCAGGCAGGACGGTGGAAACACCATATATTTT. Its protein is CASRQDGGNTIYF. This sequence joins TRBV2 and TRBJ1-3; no clear D gene. Trimming removed 6 bases at V and 3 bases at J, with 9 bases between. This CDR3 is built from 13 residues. Germline values: CDR1 SNHLY, CDR2 FYNNEI.

The V gene is TRBV20-1, the J gene TRBJ2-1, with 7 bases aligning to TRBD2. CDR1 DFQATT and CDR2 SNEGSKA come from the germline V gene (reference sequence). This CDR3 region has 15 residues. J gave up 5 bases and V 0 bases, and 7 bases lay outside the gene matches. The CDR3 DNA reads TGCAGTGCTAGAGATTTTCTAGCGGTTAACAATGAGCAGTTCTTC. This gives the protein CSARDFLAVNNEQFF.

The rearrangement joins TRBV20-1 to TRBJ2-3; 16 positions agree with TRBD2. J gave up 4 bases and V 4 bases, and 5 bases lay outside the gene matches. Germline V gene lookup returns CDR1 DFQATT and CDR2 SNEGSKA (reference sequence). There are 16 residues in the CDR3. CDR3 region: CSATGTSGGAADTQYF. CDR3 in DNA: TGCAGTGCTACCGGGACTAGCGGGGGGGCAGCAGATACGCAGTATTTT.

The genes are TRBV5-1 and TRBJ2-5, with D possibly matching TRBD2 (5 bases). Trimming took 3 bases from V and 1 from J, leaving 13 bases between them. The CDR3 loop spans 15 amino acids. Germline assignment: CDR1 SGHRS and CDR2 YFSETQ. CDR3 sequence (DNA): TGCGCCAGCAGCTCCGGATGGACTTCCCAAGAGACCCAGTACTTC. Amino acid sequence: CASSSGWTSQETQYF.

This clonotype was seen a handful of times. This rearrangement joins TRBV7-9 to TRBJ1-1, with TRBD1 matching 8 bases. From germline, CDR1 is SEHNR and CDR2 FQNEAQ (reference sequence). The junction had 8 bases not matched to a gene; V was cut back by 0 bases and J by 5 bases. The CDR3 length is 16 residues. CDR3: CASSLAVQTGDTEAFF. The DNA of the CDR3 is TGTGCCAGCAGCTTAGCGGTTCAGACAGGGGATACTGAAGCTTTCTTT.

CDR3 nucleotides: TGTGCCACCGAAGGGCGGGGAAGTCCAGAGAATGAGCAGTTCTTC. Encoded protein: CATEGRGSPENEQFF. The chain links TRBV6-2 or TRBV6-3 to TRBJ2-1, with D perhaps TRBD2 (6 bases). The CDR3 consists of 15 residues. V was trimmed by 10 bases and J by 7 bases, leaving 23 bases between them. CDR1 is MNHEY and CDR2 is SVGEGT in the germline V gene.

J is TRBJ2-5 and V is TRBV11-2; possibly TRBD1 for D (5 bases). The germline gives CDR1 SGHAT, CDR2 FQNNGV. The V end was cut by 1 base, the J end by 5 bases, with 14 bases between. The CDR3 is 15 amino acids. The CDR3 is CASSLARVWGETQYF. In nucleotides, the CDR3 is TGTGCCAGCAGCTTAGCACGCGTGTGGGGCGAGACCCAGTACTTC.

In regard to this clonotype: This may stem from a read error, because a much larger clone lies one nucleotide away. The CDR3 nucleotides read TGCGTCAGCAGAGAAGACAGGGGTCTGACCTACGAGCAGTACTTC. Translating gives CVSREDRGLTYEQYF. The chain carries TRBV5-1 and TRBJ2-7; 8 nucleotides line up with TRBD1. CDR3 length equals 15 residues. Per the germline V gene, CDR1 is SGHRS and CDR2 is YFSETQ. The full variable domain, rest sourced from reference TRBV5-1 and TRBJ2-7, is KAGVTQTPRYLIKTRGQQVTLSCSPISGHRSVSWYQQTPGQGLQFLFEYFSETQRNKGNFPGRFSGRQFSNSRSEMNVSTLELGDSALYLCVSREDRGLTYEQYFGPGTRLTVT.

This clonotype was observed a handful of times. The chain couples TRBV5-5 to TRBJ1-2; D remains unclear. The CDR3 consists of 12 residues. Germline CDR1 SGHKS, CDR2 YYEKEE (reference sequence). Trimming shortened V by 0 bases and J by 3 bases, and 3 bases separated the two germline ends. CDR3 nucleotides: TGTGCCAGCAGCTTGGAGGACTATGGCTACACCTTC. Amino acid sequence: CASSLEDYGYTF.

This clonotype has at least ten counts. The rearrangement uses TRBV29-1 and TRBJ2-7; the D is unclear. Trimming took off 6 bases at V and 2 bases at J, with 17 bases between the two ends. The CDR3 runs 14 residues. Germline CDR1 reads SQVTM; CDR2 reads ANQGSEA. The CDR3 spells CSVTDPIGPYEQYF. In DNA, the CDR3 is TGCAGCGTGACCGACCCCATCGGTCCCTACGAGCAGTACTTC.

V usage is TRBV5-1 and J usage is TRBJ2-7, with TRBD2 identical over 8 bases. CDR1 and CDR2 from the germline V gene are SGHRS and YFSETQ. The CDR3 spans 14 residues. With 7 bases clipped from V and 0 bases from J, the junction kept 6 bases outside the gene matches. The CDR3 reads CASAERGSSYEQYF. Here the CDR3 DNA reads TGCGCCAGCGCGGAGCGGGGGAGCTCCTACGAGCAGTACTTC.

This clonotype was seen a few times. The genes are TRBV28 and TRBJ2-5; 9 nucleotides match TRBD1. J gave up 3 bases and V 1 base, and 12 bases lay outside the gene matches. The CDR3 spans 18 residues. In germline, CDR1 is MDHEN, CDR2 SYDVKM. CDR3 bases: TGTGCCAGCAGTTTATTTGGGACAGGGTTTAGTCCAAAAGAGACCCAGTACTTC. It codes for CASSLFGTGFSPKETQYF.